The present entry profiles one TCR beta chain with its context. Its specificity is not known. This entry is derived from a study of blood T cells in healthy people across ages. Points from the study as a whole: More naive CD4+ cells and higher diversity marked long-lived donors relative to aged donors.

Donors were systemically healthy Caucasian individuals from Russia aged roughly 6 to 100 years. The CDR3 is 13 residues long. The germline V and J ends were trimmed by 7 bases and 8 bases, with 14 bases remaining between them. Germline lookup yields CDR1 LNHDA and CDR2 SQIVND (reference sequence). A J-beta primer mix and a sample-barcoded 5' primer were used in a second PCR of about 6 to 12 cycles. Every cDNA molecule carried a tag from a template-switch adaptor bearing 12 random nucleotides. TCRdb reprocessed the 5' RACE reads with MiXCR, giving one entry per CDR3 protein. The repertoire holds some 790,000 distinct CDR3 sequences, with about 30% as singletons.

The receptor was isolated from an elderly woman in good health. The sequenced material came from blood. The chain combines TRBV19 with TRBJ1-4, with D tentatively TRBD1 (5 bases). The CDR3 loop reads CASIGDSGEKLFF. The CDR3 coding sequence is TGTGCCAGTATTGGGGACTCAGGCGAAAAACTGTTTTTT.